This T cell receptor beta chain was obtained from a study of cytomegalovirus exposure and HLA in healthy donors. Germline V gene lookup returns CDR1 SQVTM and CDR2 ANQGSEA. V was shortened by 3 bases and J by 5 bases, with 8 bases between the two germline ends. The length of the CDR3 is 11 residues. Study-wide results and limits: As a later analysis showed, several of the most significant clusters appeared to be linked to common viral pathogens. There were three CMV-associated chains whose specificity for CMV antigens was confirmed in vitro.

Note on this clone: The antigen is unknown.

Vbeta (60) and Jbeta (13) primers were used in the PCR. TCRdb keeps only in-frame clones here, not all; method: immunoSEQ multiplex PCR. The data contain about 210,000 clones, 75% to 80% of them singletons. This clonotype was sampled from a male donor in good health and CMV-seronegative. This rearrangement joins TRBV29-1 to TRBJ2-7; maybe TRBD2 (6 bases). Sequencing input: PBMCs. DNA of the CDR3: TGCAGCGTTGATCCGGGGGACGAGCAGTACTTC. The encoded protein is CSVDPGDEQYF.